A selection of T cell receptor beta chains follows, all from one sample in a study of T-cell memory formation after mild COVID-19. TCRdb called the 5' RACE reads again in MiXCR, with one record for every CDR3 protein. The sample has about 260,000 distinct CDR3 sequences; roughly 16% are singletons. Specimen: PBMCs or a T cell subset sorted from them (not recorded which). The receptors were sampled from a young man who had mild COVID-19 (a few samples of this study predate the infection). Cell type and time point are not known. Each CDR3 is given with its conserved first and last residue. The D gene is left open where the match is weak. Size tells how often a clone was seen (once, few, many) or the class of an expanded clone, and some rows leave it out.

J: TRBJ1-2; size: -; V: TRBV5-1; D: TRBD1; DNA: TGCGCCAGCAGCTTGGACAGGGGGGCCTATGGCTACACCTTC; CDR3: CASSLDRGAYGYTF
J: TRBJ1-3; size: -; V: TRBV12-3/TRBV12-4; D: TRBD1; DNA: TGTGCCAGCAGTTTGGCCGGGACAGGTATTGGAAACACCATATATTTT; CDR3: CASSLAGTGIGNTIYF
J: TRBJ2-2; size: -; V: TRBV9; D: TRBD1; DNA: TGTGCCAGCAGCGCGAGGGGGCTTGGCACCGGGGAGCTGTTTTTT; CDR3: CASSARGLGTGELFF
J: TRBJ1-4; size: many; V: TRBV11-2; D: -; DNA: TGTGCCAGCAGCTTCGTGGGGACTAATGAAAAACTGTTTTTT; CDR3: CASSFVGTNEKLFF
J: TRBJ1-5; size: -; V: TRBV10-1; D: -; DNA: TGCGCCAGCAGTGTTGGGGGGCAGGGCAATCAGCCCCAGCATTTT; CDR3: CASSVGGQGNQPQHF
J: TRBJ2-5; size: few; V: TRBV5-1; D: TRBD1; DNA: TGCGCCAGCAGCTCTACCGGGACAGGGCTCGAGACCCAGTACTTC; CDR3: CASSSTGTGLETQYF
J: TRBJ1-5; size: few; V: TRBV3-1; D: -; DNA: TGTGCCAGCAGCTTACAGGCGGATCAGCCCCAGCATTTT; CDR3: CASSLQADQPQHF
J: TRBJ2-3; size: -; V: TRBV7-2; D: TRBD2; DNA: TGTGCCAGCAGCTTCCTTGGACTAGCGGGGTACCCAGATACGCAGTATTTT; CDR3: CASSFLGLAGYPDTQYF
J: TRBJ2-2; size: many; V: TRBV11-2; D: TRBD1; DNA: TGTGCCACCTGGACAGGGAACATCGGGGAGCTGTTTTTT; CDR3: CATWTGNIGELFF
J: TRBJ2-1; size: -; V: TRBV7-3; D: -; DNA: TGTGCCAGCAGCTTCGGGGGTAATTACAATGAGCAGTTCTTC; CDR3: CASSFGGNYNEQFF
J: TRBJ2-7; size: -; V: TRBV5-1; D: -; DNA: TGCGCCAGCAGCTTGGTGGGGGCGTCCTACGAGCAGTACTTC; CDR3: CASSLVGASYEQYF
J: TRBJ2-7; size: -; V: TRBV29-1; D: -; DNA: TGCAGCGTTGTAGGGCAGTCCTACGAGCAGTACTTC; CDR3: CSVVGQSYEQYF
J: TRBJ1-2; size: -; V: TRBV6-5; D: -; DNA: TGTGCCAGCAGTTACTCCCGGGGGGACTATGGCTACACCTTC; CDR3: CASSYSRGDYGYTF
J: TRBJ2-1; size: -; V: TRBV25-1; D: -; DNA: TGTGCCAGCAGTGTCTCTCGGCGGGGAGACAATGAGCAGTTCTTC; CDR3: CASSVSRRGDNEQFF
J: TRBJ2-3; size: -; V: TRBV11-1; D: -; DNA: TGTGCCAGCAGCCCCAGATCGGCCACAGATACGCAGTATTTT; CDR3: CASSPRSATDTQYF
J: TRBJ2-1; size: few; V: TRBV19; D: TRBD2; DNA: TGTGCCAGTAGCAGTAGCGGGGGGCTAGAGCAGTTCTTC; CDR3: CASSSSGGLEQFF